The entry that follows covers one T cell receptor beta chain sequence. Sequencing used immunoSEQ multiplex PCR; TCRdb keeps in-frame clones, though not all of them. The sample holds approximately 150,000 clones, 96% seen once. This sample is drawn from a study of control samples from healthy donors and cancer patients. CDR1 and CDR2 from the germline V gene are MDHEN and SYDVKM. The CDR3 totals 13 residues. The ends were cut back, 6 bases at V and 4 bases at J, with 12 bases in the middle. This sequence originates from a woman aged 30 to 39 in good health. The chain couples TRBV28 to TRBJ1-1; weak D call: TRBD1 (5 bases). Sequenced material: blood. The CDR3 nucleotides read TGTGCCAGCAGAATAGACAGCTCCACTGAAGCTTTCTTT. It translates to CASRIDSSTEAFF.